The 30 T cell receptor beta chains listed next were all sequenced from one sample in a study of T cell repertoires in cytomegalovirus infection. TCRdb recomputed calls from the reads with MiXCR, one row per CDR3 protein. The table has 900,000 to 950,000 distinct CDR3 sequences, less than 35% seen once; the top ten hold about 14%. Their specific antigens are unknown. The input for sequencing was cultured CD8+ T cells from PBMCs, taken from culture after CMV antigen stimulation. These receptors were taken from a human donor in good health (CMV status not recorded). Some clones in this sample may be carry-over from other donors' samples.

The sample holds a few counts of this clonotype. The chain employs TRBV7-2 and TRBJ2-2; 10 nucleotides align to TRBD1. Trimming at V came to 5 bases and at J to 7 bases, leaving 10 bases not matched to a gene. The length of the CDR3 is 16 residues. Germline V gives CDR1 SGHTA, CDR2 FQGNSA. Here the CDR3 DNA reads TGTGCCAGCAGCCCCAGGGGGACAGGGGCGATCGGGGAGCTGTTTTTT. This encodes CASSPRGTGAIGELFF.

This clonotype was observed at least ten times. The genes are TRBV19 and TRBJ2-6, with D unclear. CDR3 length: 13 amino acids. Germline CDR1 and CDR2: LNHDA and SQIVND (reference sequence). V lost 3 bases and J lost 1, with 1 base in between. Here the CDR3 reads CASSISGANVLTF. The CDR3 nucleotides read TGTGCCAGTAGTATTTCTGGGGCCAACGTCCTGACTTTC.

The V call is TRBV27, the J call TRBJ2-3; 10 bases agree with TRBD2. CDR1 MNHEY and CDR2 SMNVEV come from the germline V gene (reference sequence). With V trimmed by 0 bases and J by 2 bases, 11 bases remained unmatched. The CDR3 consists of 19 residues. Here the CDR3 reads CASSLSGLASSITTDTQYF. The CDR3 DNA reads TGTGCCAGCAGTTTATCGGGACTAGCGTCGAGCATAACCACAGATACGCAGTATTTT.

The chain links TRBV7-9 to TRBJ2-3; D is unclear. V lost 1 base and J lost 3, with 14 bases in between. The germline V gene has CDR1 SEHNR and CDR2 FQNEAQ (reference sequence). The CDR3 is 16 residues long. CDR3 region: CASSLDPRFLTDTQYF. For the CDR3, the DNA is TGTGCCAGCAGCTTAGATCCCAGGTTTCTGACAGATACGCAGTATTTT.

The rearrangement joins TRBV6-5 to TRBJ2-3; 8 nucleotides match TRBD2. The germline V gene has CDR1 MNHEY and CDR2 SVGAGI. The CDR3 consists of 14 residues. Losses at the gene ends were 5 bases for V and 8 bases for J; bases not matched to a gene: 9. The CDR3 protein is CASSDGTREVTQYF. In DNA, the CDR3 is TGTGCCAGCAGTGACGGGACTAGGGAAGTTACGCAGTATTTT.

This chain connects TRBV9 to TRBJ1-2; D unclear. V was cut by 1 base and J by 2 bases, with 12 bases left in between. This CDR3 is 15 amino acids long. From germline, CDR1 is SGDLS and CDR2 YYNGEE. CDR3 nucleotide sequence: TGTGCCAGCAGCGTATCAGGTTCCTACAACTATGGCTACACCTTC. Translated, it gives CASSVSGSYNYGYTF.

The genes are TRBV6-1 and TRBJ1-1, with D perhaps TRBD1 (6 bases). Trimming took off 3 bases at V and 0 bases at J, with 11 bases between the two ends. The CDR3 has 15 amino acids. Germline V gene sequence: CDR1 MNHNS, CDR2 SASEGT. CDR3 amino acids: CASSDRGGLNTEAFF. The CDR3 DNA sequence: TGTGCCAGCAGTGACAGGGGCGGACTGAACACTGAAGCTTTCTTT.

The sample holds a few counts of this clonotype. For the CDR3, the DNA is TGCGCCAGCAGTGAGTCGGGAGGCTCCTACGAGCAGTACTTC. Encoded protein: CASSESGGSYEQYF. J is TRBJ2-7 and V is TRBV10-2; a possible D gene is TRBD2 (6 bases). V lost 0 bases and J 0 bases, leaving 6 bases between the germline ends. The germline gives CDR1 WSHSY, CDR2 SAAADI. The CDR3 sequence is 14 residues long.

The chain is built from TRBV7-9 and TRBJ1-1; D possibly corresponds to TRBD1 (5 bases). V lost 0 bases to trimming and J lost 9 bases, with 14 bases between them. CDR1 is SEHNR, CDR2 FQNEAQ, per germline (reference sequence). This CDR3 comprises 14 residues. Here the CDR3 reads CASSLAAGPKKAFF. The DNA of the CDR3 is TGTGCCAGCAGCTTAGCGGCAGGGCCAAAGAAAGCTTTCTTT.

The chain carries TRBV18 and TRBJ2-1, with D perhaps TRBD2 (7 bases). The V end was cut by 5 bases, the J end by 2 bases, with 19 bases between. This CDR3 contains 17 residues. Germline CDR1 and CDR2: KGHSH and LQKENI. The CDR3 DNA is TGTGCCAGCTCAAATCCTCGCGGGGGCCTCACCTACAATGAGCAGTTCTTC. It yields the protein CASSNPRGGLTYNEQFF.

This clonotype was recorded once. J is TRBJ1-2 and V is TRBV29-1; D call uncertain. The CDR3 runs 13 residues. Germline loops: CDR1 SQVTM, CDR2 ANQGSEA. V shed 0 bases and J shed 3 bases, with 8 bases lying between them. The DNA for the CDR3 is TGCAGCGTTGAAGATCGCCGGGACTATGGCTACACCTTC. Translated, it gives CSVEDRRDYGYTF.

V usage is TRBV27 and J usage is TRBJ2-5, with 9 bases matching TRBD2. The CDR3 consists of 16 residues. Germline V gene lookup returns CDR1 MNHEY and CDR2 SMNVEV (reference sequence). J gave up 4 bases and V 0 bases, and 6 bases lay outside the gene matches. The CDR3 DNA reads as TGTGCCAGCAGTTTATCATCTGCGGGACTAGCAGAGACCCAGTACTTC. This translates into CASSLSSAGLAETQYF.

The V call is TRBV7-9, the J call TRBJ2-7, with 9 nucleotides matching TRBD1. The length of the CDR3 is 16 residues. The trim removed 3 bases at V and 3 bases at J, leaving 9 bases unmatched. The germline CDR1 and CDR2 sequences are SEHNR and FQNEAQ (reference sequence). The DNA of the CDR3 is TGTGCCAGCAGCTTGGGGGACGGACAGGGGTTCTACGAGCAGTACTTC. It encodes CASSLGDGQGFYEQYF.

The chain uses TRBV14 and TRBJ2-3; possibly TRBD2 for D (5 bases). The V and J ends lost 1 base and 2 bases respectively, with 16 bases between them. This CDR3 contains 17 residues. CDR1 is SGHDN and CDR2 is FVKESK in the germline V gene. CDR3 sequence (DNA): TGTGCCAGCAGCCAAGGTTGGGTAGCGAGATACACAGATACGCAGTATTTT. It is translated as CASSQGWVARYTDTQYF. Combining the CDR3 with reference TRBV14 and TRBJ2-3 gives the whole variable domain EAGVTQFPSHSVIEKGQTVTLRCDPISGHDNLYWYRRVMGKEIKFLLHFVKESKQDESGMPNNRFLAERTGGTYSTLKVQPAELEDSGVYFCASSQGWVARYTDTQYFGPGTRLTVL.

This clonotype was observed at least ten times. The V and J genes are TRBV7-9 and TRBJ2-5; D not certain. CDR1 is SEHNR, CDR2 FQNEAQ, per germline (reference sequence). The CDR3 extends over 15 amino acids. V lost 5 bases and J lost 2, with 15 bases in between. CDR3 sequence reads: CASSPSASLQETQYF. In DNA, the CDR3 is TGTGCCAGCAGCCCCAGCGCAAGCCTACAAGAGACCCAGTACTTC. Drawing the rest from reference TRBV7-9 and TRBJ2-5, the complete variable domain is DTGVSQNPRHKITKRGQNVTFRCDPISEHNRLYWYRQTLGQGPEFLTYFQNEAQLEKSRLLSDRFSAERPKGSFSTLEIQRTEQGDSAMYLCASSPSASLQETQYFGPGTRLLVL.

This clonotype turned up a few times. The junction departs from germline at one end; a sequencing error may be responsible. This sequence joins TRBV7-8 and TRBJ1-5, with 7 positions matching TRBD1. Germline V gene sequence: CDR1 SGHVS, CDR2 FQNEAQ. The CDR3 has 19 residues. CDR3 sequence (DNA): TGTGCCAGCAGCCTTGCCGCCGGTCTCGACAGGGATCCCAATCGGCCCCAGCATTTT. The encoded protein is CASSLAAGLDRDPNRPQHF.

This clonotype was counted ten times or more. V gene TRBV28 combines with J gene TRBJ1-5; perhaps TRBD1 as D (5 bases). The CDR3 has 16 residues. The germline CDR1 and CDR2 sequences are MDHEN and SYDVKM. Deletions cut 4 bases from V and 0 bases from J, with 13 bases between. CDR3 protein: CASSYGHQYSNQPQHF. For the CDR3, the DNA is TGTGCCAGCAGTTACGGACATCAGTATAGCAATCAGCCCCAGCATTTT.

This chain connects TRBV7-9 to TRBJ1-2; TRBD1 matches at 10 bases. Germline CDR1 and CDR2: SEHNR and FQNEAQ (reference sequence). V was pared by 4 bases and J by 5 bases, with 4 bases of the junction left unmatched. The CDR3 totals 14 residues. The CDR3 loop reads CASSWPGQGYGYTF. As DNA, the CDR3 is TGTGCCAGCAGCTGGCCGGGACAGGGGTATGGCTACACCTTC.

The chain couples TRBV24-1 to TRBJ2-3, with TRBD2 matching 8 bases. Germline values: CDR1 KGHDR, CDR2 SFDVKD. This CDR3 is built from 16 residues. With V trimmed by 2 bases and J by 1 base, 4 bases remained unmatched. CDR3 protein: CATSDSTSGRTDTQYF. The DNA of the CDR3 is TGTGCCACCAGTGATTCCACTAGCGGCCGCACAGATACGCAGTATTTT.

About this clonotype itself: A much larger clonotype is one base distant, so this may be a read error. The CDR3 DNA reads as TGTACCAGCAGCTTAGTCGTTGGCCGGAAAGAGACCCAGTACTTC. Its translation is CTSSLVVGRKETQYF. The chain joins TRBV7-2 to TRBJ2-5, with D hard to call. This CDR3 has 15 amino acids. Germline V CDR1 and CDR2: SGHTA, FQGNSA. Trimming stripped 1 base from V and 3 bases from J, with 12 bases between.

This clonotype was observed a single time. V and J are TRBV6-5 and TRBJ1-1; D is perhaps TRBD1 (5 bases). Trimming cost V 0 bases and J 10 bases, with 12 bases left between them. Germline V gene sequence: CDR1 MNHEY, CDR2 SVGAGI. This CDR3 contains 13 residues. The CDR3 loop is CASSYSSWDGAFF. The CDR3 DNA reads TGTGCCAGCAGTTACTCGAGCTGGGACGGAGCTTTCTTT.

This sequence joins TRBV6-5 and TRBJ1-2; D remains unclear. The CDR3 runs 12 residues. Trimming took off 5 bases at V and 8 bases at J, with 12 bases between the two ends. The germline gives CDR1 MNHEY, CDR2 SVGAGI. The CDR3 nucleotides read TGTGCCAGCAGTGTGGGTCTTGTCGGCTACACCTTC. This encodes CASSVGLVGYTF.

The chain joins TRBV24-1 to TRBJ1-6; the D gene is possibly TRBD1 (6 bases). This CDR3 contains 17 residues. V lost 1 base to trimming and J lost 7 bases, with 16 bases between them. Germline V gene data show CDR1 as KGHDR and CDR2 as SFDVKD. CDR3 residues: CATSDFPGGDTNSPLHF. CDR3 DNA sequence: TGTGCCACCAGTGATTTCCCTGGGGGGGACACCAATTCACCCCTCCACTTT.

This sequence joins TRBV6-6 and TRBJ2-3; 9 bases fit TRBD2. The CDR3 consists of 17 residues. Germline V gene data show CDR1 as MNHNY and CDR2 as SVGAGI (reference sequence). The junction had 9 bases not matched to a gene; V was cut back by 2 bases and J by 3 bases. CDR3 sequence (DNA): TGTGCCAGCAGTTACATTGGCGGGGGGGCCCTTACAGATACGCAGTATTTT. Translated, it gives CASSYIGGGALTDTQYF.

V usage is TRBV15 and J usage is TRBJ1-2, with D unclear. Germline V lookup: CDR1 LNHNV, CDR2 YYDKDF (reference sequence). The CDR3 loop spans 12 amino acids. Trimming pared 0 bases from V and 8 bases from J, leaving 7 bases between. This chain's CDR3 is CATSRDGLGYTF. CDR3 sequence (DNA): TGTGCCACCAGCAGAGATGGTCTGGGCTACACCTTC.

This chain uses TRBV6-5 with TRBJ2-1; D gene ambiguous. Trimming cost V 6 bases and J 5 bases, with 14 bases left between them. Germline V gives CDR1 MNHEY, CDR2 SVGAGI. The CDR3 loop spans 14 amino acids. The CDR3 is CASSLRPANNEQFF. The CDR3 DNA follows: TGTGCCAGCAGCCTTCGGCCAGCTAACAATGAGCAGTTCTTC.

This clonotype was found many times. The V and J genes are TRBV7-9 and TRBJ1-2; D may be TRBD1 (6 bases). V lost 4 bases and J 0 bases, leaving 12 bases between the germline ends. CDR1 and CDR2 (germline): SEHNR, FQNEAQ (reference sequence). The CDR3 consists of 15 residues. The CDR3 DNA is TGTGCCAGCAGCTCGCCGGGACACACTAACTATGGCTACACCTTC. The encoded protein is CASSSPGHTNYGYTF.

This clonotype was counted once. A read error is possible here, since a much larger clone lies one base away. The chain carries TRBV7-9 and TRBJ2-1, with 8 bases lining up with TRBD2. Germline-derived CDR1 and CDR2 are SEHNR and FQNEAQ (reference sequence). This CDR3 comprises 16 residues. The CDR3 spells CVSSPPGGGTLNEQFF. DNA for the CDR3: TGTGTCAGCAGCCCGCCCGGGGGGGGTACACTCAATGAGCAGTTCTTC.

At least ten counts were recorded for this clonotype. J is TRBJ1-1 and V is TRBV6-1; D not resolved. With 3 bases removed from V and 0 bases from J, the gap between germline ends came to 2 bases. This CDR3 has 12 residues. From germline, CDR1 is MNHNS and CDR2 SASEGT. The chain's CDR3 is CASSDMNTEAFF. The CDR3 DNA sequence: TGTGCCAGCAGTGATATGAACACTGAAGCTTTCTTT.

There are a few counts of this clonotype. In DNA, the CDR3 is TGTGCCAGCAGCTTAGAAGAGGGGGCCCTCACTGAAGCTTTCTTT. Protein product: CASSLEEGALTEAFF. The chain recombines TRBV7-8 with TRBJ1-1; 7 bases are a match to TRBD1. CDR3 size: 15 residues. With 1 base clipped from V and 4 bases from J, the junction kept 6 bases outside the gene matches. CDR1 and CDR2 from the germline V gene are SGHVS and FQNEAQ.